One and the same sample provided the 9 T cell receptor beta chains below, sequenced in a study of cytomegalovirus exposure and HLA in healthy donors. PCR amplification relied on 60 Vbeta primers (plus 13 Jbeta primers). The assay was immunoSEQ multiplex PCR, and TCRdb's table has in-frame clones only and misses some. In the table there are some 180,000 clones, approximately 73% of which are singletons. The specimen was PBMCs. The receptors originated from a woman between 18 and 29 years old in good health and CMV-seropositive.

V and J are TRBV2 and TRBJ2-5; TRBD2 agrees at 12 bases. The CDR3 runs 15 residues. The germline gives CDR1 SNHLY, CDR2 FYNNEI. With V trimmed by 4 bases and J by 2 bases, 2 bases remained unmatched. CDR3 sequence (DNA): TGTGCCAGCAGTGCTAGCGGGGGGGTACAAGAGACCCAGTACTTC. This sequence encodes CASSASGGVQETQYF.

This chain uses TRBV29-1 with TRBJ2-1; 7 nucleotides align to TRBD1. The CDR3 runs 15 residues. Germline CDR1 reads SQVTM; CDR2 reads ANQGSEA. With 5 bases clipped from V and 4 bases from J, the junction kept 11 bases outside the gene matches. CDR3 region: CSVLSPGQSYNEQFF. The CDR3 DNA sequence: TGCAGCGTTTTATCCCCGGGACAGAGTTACAATGAGCAGTTCTTC.

The genes are TRBV9 and TRBJ1-2; perhaps TRBD1 as D (5 bases). Trimming cost V 0 bases and J 8 bases, with 11 bases left between them. The CDR3 spans 13 residues. Germline V gives CDR1 SGDLS, CDR2 YYNGEE. CDR3 amino acids: CASSVVQGWGYTF. DNA of the CDR3: TGTGCCAGCAGCGTAGTTCAGGGATGGGGCTACACCTTC.

The V and J genes are TRBV9 and TRBJ2-2; a weak D match, TRBD1 (5 bases). This CDR3 has 16 residues. Germline values: CDR1 SGDLS, CDR2 YYNGEE. Trimming pared 0 bases from V and 2 bases from J, leaving 11 bases between. The CDR3 region has the DNA TGTGCCAGCAGCGTAGCTGGGGCTAGAAACACCGGGGAGCTGTTTTTT. As protein: CASSVAGARNTGELFF.

The chain employs TRBV6-6 and TRBJ2-1, with a possible D match to TRBD1 (6 bases). The germline CDR1 and CDR2 sequences are MNHNY and SVGAGI (reference sequence). The CDR3 consists of 12 residues. Trimming cost V 5 bases and J 9 bases, with 11 bases left between them. The CDR3 DNA is TGTGCCAGCAGTACCGACAGGACTGAGCAGTTCTTC. This sequence encodes CASSTDRTEQFF.

The chain is built from TRBV5-4 and TRBJ1-3; D remains ambiguous. Per germline, CDR1 SGHNT and CDR2 YYREEE (reference sequence). This CDR3 has 14 residues. Trimming pared 1 base from V and 0 bases from J, leaving 5 bases between. The chain's CDR3 is CASSLLGSGNTIYF. The CDR3 nucleotides are TGTGCCAGCAGCTTGCTAGGCTCTGGAAACACCATATATTTT.

This CDR3 is CASSQSGTGPYNEQFF. The CDR3 bases are TGCGCCAGCAGCCAATCGGGGACAGGTCCTTACAATGAGCAGTTCTTC. The chain has TRBV4-1 and TRBJ2-1, with 8 bases lining up with TRBD1. CDR3 size: 16 residues. The J segment lost 4 bases and the V segment lost 2 bases, leaving 7 bases of the junction unmatched. Germline V gene data show CDR1 as MGHRA and CDR2 as YSYEKL.

V usage is TRBV7-2 and J usage is TRBJ1-5, with TRBD1 identical over 7 bases. CDR3 length: 16 residues. J gave up 4 bases and V 2 bases, and 8 bases lay outside the gene matches. CDR1 and CDR2 from the germline V gene are SGHTA and FQGNSA. CDR3 sequence: CASSLFSGQVNQPQHF. Here the CDR3 DNA reads TGTGCCAGCAGCTTATTTAGTGGACAGGTGAATCAGCCCCAGCATTTT.

This clone was counted ten times or more. The V call is TRBV6-1, the J call TRBJ1-1; TRBD1 aligns across 9 bases. Trimming cost V 5 bases and J 5 bases; bases outside gene matches: 6. Germline loops: CDR1 MNHNS, CDR2 SASEGT. CDR3 length equals 14 residues. In DNA, the CDR3 is TGTGCCAGCAGTCGGACAGGGGAATTTACTGAAGCTTTCTTT. It specifies CASSRTGEFTEAFF.